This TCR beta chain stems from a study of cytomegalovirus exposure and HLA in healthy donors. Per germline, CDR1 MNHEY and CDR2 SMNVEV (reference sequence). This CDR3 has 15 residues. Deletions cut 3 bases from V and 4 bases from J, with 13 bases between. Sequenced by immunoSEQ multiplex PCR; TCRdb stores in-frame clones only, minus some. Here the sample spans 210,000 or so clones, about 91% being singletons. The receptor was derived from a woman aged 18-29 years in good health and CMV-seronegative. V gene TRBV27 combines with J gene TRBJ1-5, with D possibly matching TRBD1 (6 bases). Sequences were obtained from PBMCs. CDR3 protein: CASSFPDSRNQPQHF. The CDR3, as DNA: TGTGCCAGCAGTTTTCCGGACAGCCGAAATCAGCCCCAGCATTTT.